These T cell receptor beta chains were read from a single sample in a study of response to subunit inactivated influenza vaccine. TCRdb passed the RT-PCR reads through MiXCR, listing each CDR3 protein once. Of roughly 620,000 distinct CDR3 sequences listed, over 9% were seen once; the top ten hold about 11%. These data were also reused for a study on T cells expressing NK-cell markers.

The sample consisted of PBMCs from blood, taken on the day of vaccination. Receptors were obtained from a man aged 50 or older who received an inactivated influenza vaccine. The CDR3 runs from the conserved cysteine through the conserved F or W. The D gene is left open where the match is weak.

.,TRBV5-1,TRBJ1-1,CASRPFDISPRLAF
.,TRBV7-2,TRBJ1-1,CASSQDGHTEAFF
.,TRBV7-9,TRBJ2-4,CASSPAGPQKNIQYF
.,TRBV10-3,TRBJ2-1,CAISDGTPPEQFF
.,TRBV5-1,TRBJ2-5,CASSLISGDGETQYF
TRBD1,TRBV18,TRBJ2-1,CASSPDREDEQFF
.,TRBV12-3/TRBV12-4,TRBJ2-2,CASRIGHLDTGELFF
.,TRBV6-2/TRBV6-3,TRBJ2-7,CASIPADTPYEQYF
TRBD2,TRBV6-5,TRBJ2-2,CASSYQAGAANTGELFF
TRBD2,TRBV6-5,TRBJ2-3,CASSYSPSGGVTDTQYF
.,TRBV3-1,TRBJ2-7,CASSQLYEQYF
TRBD1,TRBV6-2/TRBV6-3,TRBJ2-1,CASNPNRGSYNEQFF
.,TRBV29-1,TRBJ2-1,CSVEVGGRKQFF
.,TRBV12-3/TRBV12-4,TRBJ1-1,CASRPGGGKHTEAFF
.,TRBV12-3/TRBV12-4,TRBJ2-2,CASSLAPRRQGRTGELFF
.,TRBV19,TRBJ2-1,CASSITGVRGEQFF
.,TRBV19,TRBJ1-2,CASSISSGQNGYTF
TRBD1,TRBV5-1,TRBJ1-2,CASSAGQRRGYTF
.,TRBV12-3/TRBV12-4,TRBJ2-7,CASLYGGSPFREQYF
TRBD2,TRBV11-2,TRBJ2-7,CASSFSGSEYEQYF
TRBD1,TRBV6-5,TRBJ1-1,CASSSNRGETEAFF
.,TRBV29-1,TRBJ2-1,CSVEDGAGLSYNEQFF
.,TRBV11-2,TRBJ2-1,CASSSVKWGGLRSYEQFF
.,TRBV16,TRBJ2-6,CASSPQGVQGRAGANVLTF
.,TRBV19,TRBJ2-7,CASSVMYRVSYEQYF
TRBD1,TRBV7-7,TRBJ2-2,CASSWQGQGGELFF
TRBD1,TRBV7-2,TRBJ2-1,CASHSGGTGMFGEQFF
TRBD2,TRBV11-2,TRBJ2-1,CASSRGLAGGIANEQFF
TRBD2,TRBV20-1,TRBJ2-1,CSASGLAGRYNEQFF
TRBD2,TRBV4-1,TRBJ2-5,CASSLSGGAGETQYF
.,TRBV3-1,TRBJ2-7,CASCQGGPLVYEQYF
TRBD2,TRBV5-1,TRBJ2-2,CASSGEGNSGELFF
.,TRBV5-1,TRBJ2-5,CASKPGGHGKTQYF
.,TRBV4-3,TRBJ2-2,CASSSTGYANTGELFF
.,TRBV12-3/TRBV12-4,TRBJ2-1,CATGRTGALNEQFF
.,TRBV5-6,TRBJ2-3,CASSLEGTQTDTQYF
TRBD1,TRBV28,TRBJ1-4,CASSPQGPVEKLFF
.,TRBV18,TRBJ2-7,CASSPGSGAYEQYF
TRBD2,TRBV27,TRBJ2-1,CASSFGTSGRGPVGEQFF
TRBD2,TRBV4-3,TRBJ2-1,CASSRSGGGYNEQFF
TRBD1,TRBV10-3,TRBJ2-7,CASDRGASYEQYF
.,TRBV25-1,TRBJ2-7,CASSRYRAWSSYEQYF
.,TRBV6-2/TRBV6-3,TRBJ1-1,CASSYKQGNTEAFF
.,TRBV11-2,TRBJ2-7,CASSLGSVGSYEQYF
.,TRBV28,TRBJ1-4,CASSLNQKQGLFF
.,TRBV29-1,TRBJ1-3,CSVEVGVGIYSGNTIYF